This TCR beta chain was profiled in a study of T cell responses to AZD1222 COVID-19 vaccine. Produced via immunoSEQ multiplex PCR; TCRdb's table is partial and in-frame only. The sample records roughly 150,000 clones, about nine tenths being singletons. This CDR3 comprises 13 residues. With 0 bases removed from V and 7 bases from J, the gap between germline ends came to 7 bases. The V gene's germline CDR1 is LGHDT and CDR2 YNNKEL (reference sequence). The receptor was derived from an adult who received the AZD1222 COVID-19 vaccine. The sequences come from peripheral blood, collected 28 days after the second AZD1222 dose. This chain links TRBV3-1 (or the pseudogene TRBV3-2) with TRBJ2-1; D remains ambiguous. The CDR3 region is CASSQDWSNEQFF. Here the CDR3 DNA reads TGTGCCAGCAGCCAAGACTGGAGTAATGAGCAGTTCTTC.